This T cell receptor (beta chain) emerged from a study of blood T cell repertoires in COVID-19. At the level of the study: PBMCs, B-cell-depleted T cells, or T cells provided the cDNA or gDNA that made up the material.

Authors' processing steps: Counts of nucleated cells, estimated from reference gene primer amplification, were obtained. Using immunoSEQ multiplex PCR, the repertoire was profiled, and TCRdb retains in-frame clones only, with some absent. The V and J calls and clone size were taken over from that table, and D and trimming were inferred from the DNA. The sample has more than 50,000 clones, about 80% seen once. The CDR3 loop spans 13 amino acids. Germline CDR1 SGHRS, CDR2 YFSETQ. V gave up 4 bases and J gave up 7 bases; unmatched junction bases: 7. The clonotype comes from a woman over 75 with acute or convalescent COVID-19. The sequencing sample was made of peripheral blood. The chain is built from TRBV5-1 and TRBJ1-1; 7 nucleotides agree with TRBD1. DNA for the CDR3: TGCGCCAGCAGCGCATCCCGGGACAGTGAAGCTTTCTTT. Translated: CASSASRDSEAFF.